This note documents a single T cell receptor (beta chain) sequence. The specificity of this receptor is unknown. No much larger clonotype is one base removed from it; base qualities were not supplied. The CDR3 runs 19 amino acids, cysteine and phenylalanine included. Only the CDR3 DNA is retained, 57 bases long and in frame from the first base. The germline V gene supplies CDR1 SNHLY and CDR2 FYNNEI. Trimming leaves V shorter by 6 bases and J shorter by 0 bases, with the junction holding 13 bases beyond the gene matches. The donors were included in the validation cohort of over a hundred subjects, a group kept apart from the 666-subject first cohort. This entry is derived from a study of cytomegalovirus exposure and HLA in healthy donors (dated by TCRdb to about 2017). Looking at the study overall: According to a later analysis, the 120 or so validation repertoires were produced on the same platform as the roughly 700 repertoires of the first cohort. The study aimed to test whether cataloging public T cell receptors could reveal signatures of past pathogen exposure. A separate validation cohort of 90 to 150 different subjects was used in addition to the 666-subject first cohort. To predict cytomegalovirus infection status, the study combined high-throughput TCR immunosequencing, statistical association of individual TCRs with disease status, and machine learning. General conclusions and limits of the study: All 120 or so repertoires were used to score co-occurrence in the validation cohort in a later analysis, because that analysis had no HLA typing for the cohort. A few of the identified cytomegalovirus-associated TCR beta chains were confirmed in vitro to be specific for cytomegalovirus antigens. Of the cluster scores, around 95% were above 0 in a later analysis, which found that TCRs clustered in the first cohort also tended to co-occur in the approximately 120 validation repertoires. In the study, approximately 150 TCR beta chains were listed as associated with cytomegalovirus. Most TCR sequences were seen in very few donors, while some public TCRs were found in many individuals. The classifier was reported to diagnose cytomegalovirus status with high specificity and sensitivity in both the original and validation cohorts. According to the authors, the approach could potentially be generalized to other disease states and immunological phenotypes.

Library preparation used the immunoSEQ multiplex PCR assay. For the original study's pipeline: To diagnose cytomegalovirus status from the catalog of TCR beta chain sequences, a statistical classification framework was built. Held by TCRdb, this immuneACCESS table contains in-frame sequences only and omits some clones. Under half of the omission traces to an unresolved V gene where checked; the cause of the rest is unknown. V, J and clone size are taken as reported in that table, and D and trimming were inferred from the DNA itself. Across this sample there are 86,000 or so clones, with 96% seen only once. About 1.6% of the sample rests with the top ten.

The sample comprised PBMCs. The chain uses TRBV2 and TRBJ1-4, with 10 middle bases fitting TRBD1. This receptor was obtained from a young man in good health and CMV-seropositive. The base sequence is TGTGCCAGCAGAGATCGGGACAGGGGATTTTGGGCAACTAATGAAAAACTGTTTTTT. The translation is CASRDRDRGFWATNEKLFF.